The present T cell receptor (beta chain) was sequenced within a study of T cells in Graves' hyperthyroidism and ophthalmopathy. It was RNA transcripts that yielded the amplified TCR beta CDR3 regions. Primed by the HTBI set, a first-round RT-PCR was run on the TCR CDR3. One entry per CDR3 protein, called by TCRdb with MiXCR from the multiplex PCR reads. The data show 600,000 or so distinct CDR3 sequences, approximately 15% seen once. This CDR3 spans 15 amino acids. Germline CDR1 reads DFQATT; CDR2 reads SNEGSKA (reference sequence). The V segment lost 3 bases and the J segment 2 bases; nucleotides outside the gene matches: 9. This clonotype has a count of ten or more. A NOSPECS grade of at least 4, a Clinical Activity Score of at least 3 and duration under 3 months were recorded in ophthalmopathy patients. Exclusion criteria comprised uncontrolled infection, other autoimmune disease, pregnancy or lactation. Each diagnosis was grounded in clinical symptoms, serum thyroxine and TRAb, thyroid ultrasound, and orbital computed tomography. PBMCs came from 8.5 to 10 ml fresh peripheral blood.

The origin of this receptor is a woman in her fifties or sixties with Graves' ophthalmopathy. Sequencing was done on a sample of blood. J is TRBJ1-1 and V is TRBV20-1; TRBD1 agrees at 7 bases. The CDR3 DNA is TGCAGTGCTAGTCGGAGGGGGCAGATTAACACTGAAGCTTTCTTT. This translates into CSASRRGQINTEAFF.